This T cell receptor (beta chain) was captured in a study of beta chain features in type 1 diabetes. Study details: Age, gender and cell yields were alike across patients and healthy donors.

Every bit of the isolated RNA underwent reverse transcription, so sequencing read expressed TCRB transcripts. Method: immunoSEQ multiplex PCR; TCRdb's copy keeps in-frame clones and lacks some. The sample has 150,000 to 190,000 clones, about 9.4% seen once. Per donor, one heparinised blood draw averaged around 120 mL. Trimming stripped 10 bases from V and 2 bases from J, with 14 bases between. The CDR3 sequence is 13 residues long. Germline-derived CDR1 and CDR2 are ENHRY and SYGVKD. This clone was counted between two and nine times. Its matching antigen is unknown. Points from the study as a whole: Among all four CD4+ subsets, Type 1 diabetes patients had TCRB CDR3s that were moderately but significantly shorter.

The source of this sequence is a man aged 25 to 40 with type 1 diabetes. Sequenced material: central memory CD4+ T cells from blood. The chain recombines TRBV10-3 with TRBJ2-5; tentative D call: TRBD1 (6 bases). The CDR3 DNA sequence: TGTGCCAGCTCCCGACAGGAACAAGAGACCCAGTACTTC. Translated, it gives CASSRQEQETQYF.